These T cell receptor beta chains were read from a single sample in a study of T-cell memory formation after mild COVID-19. Each CDR3 protein is one row after TCRdb ran MiXCR on the 5' RACE reads. The sample contains some 450,000 distinct CDR3 sequences, around 19% of which appear only once. The specimen sequenced was PBMCs or a T cell subset sorted from them (not recorded which). The receptors derive from an adult woman who had mild COVID-19 (a few samples of this study predate the infection). Cell type and time point are not known. The CDR3 runs from the conserved cysteine through the conserved F or W. Each record gives: V gene, D gene, clone size, J gene, CDR3 protein, CDR3 DNA. D genes are given only for firm matches. Part of the rows lack a size; the others show once, few, many or a class for expanded clones.

V gene: TRBV20-1; D gene: TRBD2; clone size: .; J gene: TRBJ2-1; CDR3 protein: CSADDSGKEQFF; CDR3 DNA: TGCAGTGCTGACGATAGCGGGAAGGAGCAGTTCTTC
V gene: TRBV6-1; D gene: TRBD2; clone size: .; J gene: TRBJ2-7; CDR3 protein: CASSESRVAGIYEQYF; CDR3 DNA: TGTGCCAGCAGTGAATCCCGGGTAGCGGGCATCTACGAGCAGTACTTC
V gene: TRBV7-2; D gene: .; clone size: .; J gene: TRBJ2-3; CDR3 protein: CASSITWGGDTQYF; CDR3 DNA: TGTGCCAGCAGCATAACATGGGGAGGAGATACGCAGTATTTT
V gene: TRBV20-1; D gene: TRBD2; clone size: few; J gene: TRBJ2-7; CDR3 protein: CSARDLAGATYEQYF; CDR3 DNA: TGCAGTGCTAGAGATTTAGCGGGGGCCACCTACGAGCAGTACTTC
V gene: TRBV5-1; D gene: TRBD1; clone size: few; J gene: TRBJ1-6; CDR3 protein: CASRTAPGQWDSPLHF; CDR3 DNA: TGCGCCAGCAGAACCGCACCGGGACAGTGGGATTCACCCCTCCACTTT
V gene: TRBV4-2; D gene: TRBD1; clone size: few; J gene: TRBJ2-7; CDR3 protein: CASSQDPQGAPTYEQYF; CDR3 DNA: TGTGCCAGCAGCCAAGATCCACAGGGGGCGCCCACCTACGAGCAGTACTTC
V gene: TRBV5-1; D gene: TRBD1; clone size: few; J gene: TRBJ2-7; CDR3 protein: CASSLEGQGDYEQYF; CDR3 DNA: TGCGCCAGCAGCTTGGAGGGCCAGGGGGACTACGAGCAGTACTTC
V gene: TRBV9; D gene: TRBD2; clone size: few; J gene: TRBJ2-2; CDR3 protein: CASSSLGLAANTGELFF; CDR3 DNA: TGTGCCAGCAGCTCCCTTGGACTAGCGGCAAACACCGGGGAGCTGTTTTTT
V gene: TRBV10-3; D gene: TRBD2; clone size: .; J gene: TRBJ2-3; CDR3 protein: CAISATLLAGAPDTQYF; CDR3 DNA: TGTGCCATCAGCGCAACTTTACTAGCGGGAGCCCCAGATACGCAGTATTTT
V gene: TRBV7-9; D gene: .; clone size: many; J gene: TRBJ1-2; CDR3 protein: CASSEGANYGYTF; CDR3 DNA: TGTGCCAGCAGCGAGGGAGCTAACTATGGCTACACCTTC
V gene: TRBV24-1; D gene: .; clone size: .; J gene: TRBJ2-2; CDR3 protein: CARGHPPTGNTGELFF; CDR3 DNA: TGTGCCAGGGGACACCCTCCTACGGGGAACACCGGGGAGCTGTTTTTT
V gene: TRBV4-1; D gene: .; clone size: many; J gene: TRBJ2-1; CDR3 protein: CASSQVDILSYNEQFF; CDR3 DNA: TGCGCCAGCAGCCAAGTGGATATCCTGTCCTACAATGAGCAGTTCTTC
V gene: TRBV9; D gene: .; clone size: .; J gene: TRBJ2-7; CDR3 protein: CASSVGSESYEQYF; CDR3 DNA: TGTGCCAGCAGCGTAGGGTCGGAGAGCTACGAGCAGTACTTC
V gene: TRBV7-9; D gene: TRBD1; clone size: .; J gene: TRBJ1-2; CDR3 protein: CASSLDPGQGLVRNGYTF; CDR3 DNA: TGTGCCAGCAGCTTAGACCCGGGACAGGGATTAGTGCGCAATGGCTACACCTTC
V gene: TRBV10-3; D gene: .; clone size: few; J gene: TRBJ1-2; CDR3 protein: CAISELMNYGYTF; CDR3 DNA: TGTGCCATCAGTGAGCTCATGAACTATGGCTACACCTTC
V gene: TRBV6-2/TRBV6-3; D gene: .; clone size: few; J gene: TRBJ1-2; CDR3 protein: CASSQRGTRYGYTF; CDR3 DNA: TGTGCCAGCAGCCAACGGGGGACACGCTATGGCTACACCTTC
V gene: TRBV9; D gene: .; clone size: .; J gene: TRBJ2-3; CDR3 protein: CASSVVRTGTDTQYF; CDR3 DNA: TGTGCCAGCAGCGTAGTCCGGACAGGCACAGATACGCAGTATTTT
V gene: TRBV4-1; D gene: .; clone size: few; J gene: TRBJ1-1; CDR3 protein: CASSQEDGNTEAFF; CDR3 DNA: TGCGCCAGCAGCCAAGAGGACGGGAACACTGAAGCTTTCTTT
V gene: TRBV5-1; D gene: TRBD2; clone size: few; J gene: TRBJ2-1; CDR3 protein: CASSGTSGFYNEQFF; CDR3 DNA: TGCGCCAGCAGCGGGACTAGCGGGTTCTACAATGAGCAGTTCTTC
V gene: TRBV4-1; D gene: .; clone size: .; J gene: TRBJ1-1; CDR3 protein: CASSQADGTGTEAFF; CDR3 DNA: TGCGCCAGCAGCCAAGCTGACGGGACCGGGACTGAAGCTTTCTTT
V gene: TRBV11-3; D gene: .; clone size: .; J gene: TRBJ2-5; CDR3 protein: CASSLGRAGETQYF; CDR3 DNA: TGTGCCAGCAGCTTAGGCCGGGCGGGAGAGACCCAGTACTTC
V gene: TRBV27; D gene: TRBD2; clone size: many; J gene: TRBJ2-5; CDR3 protein: CASSLLSSGSGETQYF; CDR3 DNA: TGTGCCAGCAGTTTATTGTCTAGCGGGAGTGGGGAGACCCAGTACTTC
V gene: TRBV7-9; D gene: .; clone size: .; J gene: TRBJ1-1; CDR3 protein: CASSATGFTEAFF; CDR3 DNA: TGTGCCAGCAGCGCCACAGGGTTCACTGAAGCTTTCTTT
V gene: TRBV7-3; D gene: TRBD2; clone size: .; J gene: TRBJ2-1; CDR3 protein: CASSPSRGAYNEQFF; CDR3 DNA: TGTGCCAGCAGCCCCTCACGGGGGGCCTACAATGAGCAGTTCTTC
V gene: TRBV28; D gene: .; clone size: .; J gene: TRBJ2-7; CDR3 protein: CASSLRPGGEQYF; CDR3 DNA: TGTGCCAGCAGTTTACGGCCTGGGGGCGAGCAGTACTTC
V gene: TRBV6-1; D gene: .; clone size: once; J gene: TRBJ2-7; CDR3 protein: CASSERLRRAESEQYF; CDR3 DNA: TGTGCCAGCAGTGAACGTTTGCGCAGGGCGGAAAGCGAGCAGTACTTC
V gene: TRBV24-1; D gene: .; clone size: many; J gene: TRBJ1-1; CDR3 protein: CATSNGASEAFF; CDR3 DNA: TGTGCCACCAGTAATGGAGCGTCTGAAGCTTTCTTT